The 22 T cell receptor beta chains reported below all come from one sample, sequenced in a study of blood T cell repertoires in COVID-19. The data were produced by immunoSEQ multiplex PCR, yet TCRdb's version contains in-frame clones alone and is incomplete. Here the sample spans about 350,000 clones, more than 75% being singletons. Sequencing was done on a sample of peripheral blood. The receptors were sampled from a woman in her fifties or sixties with COVID-19, enrolled during active disease.

The genes are TRBV4-3 and TRBJ2-2; a possible D gene is TRBD2 (8 bases). The CDR3 consists of 17 residues. Trimming took off 4 bases at V and 6 bases at J, with 21 bases between the two ends. Per the germline V gene, CDR1 is LGHNA and CDR2 is YSLEER. CDR3 sequence reads: CASSLPPGGGFAGELFF. CDR3 nucleotides: TGCGCCAGCAGCCTCCCCCCGGGAGGGGGCTTCGCCGGGGAGCTGTTTTTT.

The V gene is TRBV3-1 (or the pseudogene TRBV3-2), the J gene TRBJ2-1; 7 bases fit TRBD1. V shed 4 bases and J 7 bases; nucleotides not matched to a gene: 13. This CDR3 is 16 amino acids long. Germline CDR1 LGHDT, CDR2 YNNKEL (reference sequence). The CDR3 DNA is TGTGCCAGCAGCCGCCGGGACAGCCCCCTTGGGAATGAGCAGTTCTTC. Translation gives CASSRRDSPLGNEQFF.

The chain employs TRBV19 and TRBJ2-7, with no clear D. Trimming stripped 6 bases from V and 0 bases from J, with 12 bases between. Per the germline V gene, CDR1 is LNHDA and CDR2 is SQIVND (reference sequence). The CDR3 contains 14 residues. CDR3 in amino acids: CASSLIGDSYEQYF. The CDR3 DNA is TGTGCCAGTAGCCTCATAGGAGACTCCTACGAGCAGTACTTC.

The chain has TRBV15 and TRBJ1-3, with a possible D match to TRBD1 (5 bases). CDR1 is LNHNV, CDR2 YYDKDF, per germline (reference sequence). The V and J ends lost 0 bases and 0 bases respectively, with 18 bases between them. The CDR3 totals 19 residues. The CDR3 region is CATSRDPGGGGLSGNTIYF. DNA of the CDR3: TGTGCCACCAGCAGAGATCCCGGCGGGGGGGGACTCTCTGGAAACACCATATATTTT. Full variable domain (outside the CDR3, taken from reference TRBV15 and TRBJ1-3): DAMVIQNPRYQVTQFGKPVTLSCSQTLNHNVMYWYQQKSSQAPKLLFHYYDKDFNNEADTPDNFQSRRPNTSFCFLDIRSPGLGDTAMYLCATSRDPGGGGLSGNTIYFGEGSWLTVV.

This chain links TRBV5-1 with TRBJ1-2; D is possibly TRBD1 (6 bases). V was pared by 0 bases and J by 6 bases, with 15 bases between. Germline V lookup: CDR1 SGHRS, CDR2 YFSETQ. The CDR3 runs to 15 residues. The CDR3 sequence: CASSLVPRTDNGYTF. CDR3 in DNA: TGCGCCAGCAGCTTGGTGCCTAGGACAGATAATGGCTACACCTTC.

The rearrangement uses TRBV7-6 and TRBJ1-4; TRBD1 agrees at 7 bases. The trim removed 5 bases at V and 8 bases at J, leaving 11 bases unmatched. Germline V CDR1 and CDR2: SGHVS, FNYEAQ. This CDR3 has 15 residues. CDR3 in amino acids: CASSPKGAVGEKLFF. CDR3 DNA sequence: TGTGCCAGCAGCCCCAAGGGGGCGGTGGGAGAAAAACTGTTTTTT. Full variable domain (remainder filled in from reference TRBV7-6 and TRBJ1-4): GAGVSQSPRYKVTKRGQDVALRCDPISGHVSLYWYRQALGQGPEFLTYFNYEAQQDKSGLPNDRFSAERPEGSISTLTIQRTEQRDSAMYRCASSPKGAVGEKLFFGSGTQLSVL.

This chain connects TRBV30 to TRBJ2-3; D is ambiguous. Trimming removed 1 base from V and 1 base from J, with 9 bases in between. The V gene's germline CDR1 is GTSNPN and CDR2 SVGIG (reference sequence). There are 14 residues in the CDR3. CDR3 nucleotides: TGTGCCTGGAGTGGTAGACGGGGCACAGATACGCAGTATTTT. This sequence encodes CAWSGRRGTDTQYF.

The chain combines TRBV7-3 with TRBJ2-3, with 8 bases lining up with TRBD1. The junction had 4 bases not matched to a gene; V was cut back by 5 bases and J by 0 bases. The V gene's germline CDR1 is SGHTA and CDR2 FQGTGA. CDR3 size: 15 residues. CDR3 nucleotides: TGTGCCAGCAGCCAGACAGGGGTCAGCACAGATACGCAGTATTTT. Encoded protein: CASSQTGVSTDTQYF. The whole variable domain, remainder taken from reference TRBV7-3 and TRBJ2-3, is GAGVSQTPSNKVTEKGKYVELRCDPISGHTALYWYRQSLGQGPEFLIYFQGTGAADDSGLPNDRFFAVRPEGSVSTLKIQRTERGDSAVYLCASSQTGVSTDTQYFGPGTRLTVL.

V usage is TRBV18 and J usage is TRBJ1-1, with TRBD1 identical over 7 bases. The CDR3 runs 15 residues. Trimming took 3 bases from V and 3 from J; bases not matched to a gene: 7. Germline assignment: CDR1 KGHSH and CDR2 LQKENI. This CDR3 is CASSPDRTQDTEAFF. The CDR3 coding sequence is TGTGCCAGCTCACCGGACAGGACGCAGGACACTGAAGCTTTCTTT.

The genes are TRBV7-9 and TRBJ1-2; D remains unclear. Trimming stripped 3 bases from V and 5 bases from J, with 7 bases between. The V gene's germline CDR1 is SEHNR and CDR2 FQNEAQ (reference sequence). This CDR3 region has 12 residues. The CDR3 bases are TGTGCCAGCAGCTTCGAACAGTATGGCTACACCTTC. It yields the protein CASSFEQYGYTF.

This chain connects TRBV15 to TRBJ1-5, with 10 bases aligning to TRBD1. CDR3 length equals 17 residues. Trimming removed 0 bases from V and 4 bases from J; junction bases left unmatched: 6. Germline lookup yields CDR1 LNHNV and CDR2 YYDKDF (reference sequence). CDR3 DNA: TGTGCCACCAGCAGAGATACGGGACAGGGGAGGAATCAGCCCCAGCATTTT. It yields the protein CATSRDTGQGRNQPQHF.

The chain recombines TRBV2 with TRBJ1-2; 9 bases map to TRBD1. The CDR3 totals 15 residues. Germline V gene sequence: CDR1 SNHLY, CDR2 FYNNEI. The V gene end was trimmed by 4 bases and the J gene end by 4 bases; junction bases not matched to a gene: 7. This chain's CDR3 is CASSGEQGAAYGYTF. The CDR3 region has the DNA TGTGCCAGCAGTGGCGAACAGGGGGCAGCCTATGGCTACACCTTC.

This clone has more than one count but fewer than ten. The rearrangement uses TRBV5-4 and TRBJ2-7; D unclear. Trimming cost V 0 bases and J 4 bases, with 8 bases left between them. This CDR3 spans 13 amino acids. CDR1 is SGHNT, CDR2 YYREEE, per germline (reference sequence). The CDR3 nucleotides read TGTGCCAGCAGCTTGGGAGTATCGTACGAGCAGTACTTC. Amino acids: CASSLGVSYEQYF.

V and J are TRBV3-1 (or the pseudogene TRBV3-2) and TRBJ2-1, with TRBD2 identical over 7 bases. With V trimmed by 1 base and J by 0 bases, 3 bases remained unmatched. The germline V gene encodes CDR1 LGHDT and CDR2 YNNKEL (reference sequence). This CDR3 has 16 residues. The DNA of the CDR3 is TGTGCCAGCAGCCAAGCGGGCGGGAGCTCCTACAATGAGCAGTTCTTC. It codes for CASSQAGGSSYNEQFF.

The J gene is TRBJ1-6, the V gene TRBV6-2 or TRBV6-3; 11 bases align to TRBD1. The CDR3 is made up of 16 amino acids. Germline CDR1 and CDR2: MNHEY and SVGEGT. V dropped 2 bases and J dropped 10; count of bases not matched to a gene: 7. CDR3 loop: CASSYPPGTGGSPLHF. The CDR3 region has the DNA TGTGCCAGCAGTTACCCTCCGGGGACAGGGGGATCACCCCTCCACTTT.

The rearrangement joins TRBV7-2 to TRBJ2-2, with 8 positions matching TRBD1. The CDR3 covers 15 residues. The germline gives CDR1 SGHTA, CDR2 FQGNSA. J lost 0 bases, V lost 5 bases, and 2 bases had no gene match. CDR3 sequence: CASSRTGTNTGELFF. In DNA, the CDR3 is TGTGCCAGCAGCAGGACAGGGACGAACACCGGGGAGCTGTTTTTT.

The J gene is TRBJ2-2, the V gene TRBV10-1; 9 bases are a match to TRBD1. The trim removed 2 bases at V and 9 bases at J, leaving 10 bases unmatched. Germline CDR1 WNHNN, CDR2 SYGVQD (reference sequence). The CDR3 has 16 amino acids. The CDR3 sequence: CASSEPTGTGHRELFF. The CDR3 coding sequence is TGCGCCAGCAGTGAGCCGACCGGGACAGGGCACCGGGAGCTGTTTTTT.

The CDR3 region is CAWRATAGWAGDRGSYNEQFF. In DNA form, the CDR3 reads TGTGCCTGGAGGGCCACCGCAGGCTGGGCGGGAGATCGGGGGTCCTACAATGAGCAGTTCTTC. The rearrangement uses TRBV30 and TRBJ2-1; 7 bases map to TRBD2. The V segment lost 3 bases and the J segment 1 base; nucleotides outside the gene matches: 24. Per germline, CDR1 GTSNPN and CDR2 SVGIG (reference sequence). The CDR3 runs to 21 residues.

The rearrangement joins TRBV3-1 (or the pseudogene TRBV3-2) to TRBJ2-7; 11 bases agree with TRBD2. There are 17 residues in the CDR3. Losses at the gene ends were 1 base for V and 2 bases for J; bases not matched to a gene: 7. CDR1 and CDR2 (germline): LGHDT, YNNKEL (reference sequence). The CDR3 protein is CASSQARGTSGAYEQYF. The CDR3 DNA follows: TGTGCCAGCAGCCAAGCCCGCGGGACTAGCGGAGCCTACGAGCAGTACTTC.

V and J are TRBV12-3 or TRBV12-4 and TRBJ2-7, with TRBD2 identical over 8 bases. CDR3 length equals 13 residues. Losses at the gene ends were 3 bases for V and 5 bases for J; bases not matched to a gene: 3. The CDR3 loop reads CASSFSAGDEQYF. In nucleotides, the CDR3 is TGTGCCAGCAGTTTCTCAGCGGGAGACGAGCAGTACTTC.

This chain joins TRBV28 and TRBJ2-1, with 15 bases aligning to TRBD2. CDR3 length equals 17 residues. The V gene end was trimmed by 4 bases and the J gene end by 2 bases; junction bases not matched to a gene: 3. CDR1 and CDR2 from the germline V gene are MDHEN and SYDVKM. CDR3 protein: CASSSGTSGRTYNEQFF. In DNA, the CDR3 is TGTGCCAGCAGTTCCGGGACTAGCGGGAGGACCTACAATGAGCAGTTCTTC.

This chain joins TRBV13 and TRBJ2-1; no firm D call. CDR3 size: 12 residues. V lost 1 base and J lost 6, with 4 bases in between. Germline V CDR1 and CDR2: PRHDT, FYEKMQ (reference sequence). The CDR3: CASSLVGNEQFF. In DNA form, the CDR3 reads TGTGCCAGCAGCTTAGTCGGCAATGAGCAGTTCTTC.